This T cell receptor beta chain originates from a study of T cells in Graves' hyperthyroidism and ophthalmopathy. Whole-study results and caveats: Blood also carried most thyroid clonotypes expanded above 0.001.

Germline CDR1 and CDR2: MNHEY and SVGEGT. The CDR3 length is 14 residues. The J segment lost 7 bases and the V segment lost 5 bases, leaving 6 bases of the junction unmatched. This clonotype occurred many times. Its cognate antigen is unknown. The investigators amplified TCR beta CDR3 regions from RNA transcripts. HTBI primers drove first-round RT-PCR of the TCR CDR3. TCRdb called the multiplex PCR reads again in MiXCR, with one record for every CDR3 protein. The top ten clones hold 49% of a sample with 450,000 to 500,000 distinct CDR3 sequences, 22% of them seen once. Individuals with ophthalmopathy presented a Clinical Activity Score of at least 3, a NOSPECS grade of at least 4 and a duration under 3 months. Uncontrolled infections, other autoimmune diseases, pregnancy or lactation led to exclusion of patients. Diagnoses used clinical symptoms, serum thyroxine and TRAb, thyroid ultrasound and orbital computed tomography.

The chain is built from TRBV6-2 or TRBV6-3 and TRBJ1-4; 8 nucleotides line up with TRBD1. Sequencing input: blood. The clonotype was recovered from a woman in her 70s with Graves' ophthalmopathy. This CDR3 is CASSPDRGGEKLFF. The CDR3 coding sequence is TGTGCCAGCAGTCCCGACAGGGGAGGTGAAAAACTGTTTTTT.